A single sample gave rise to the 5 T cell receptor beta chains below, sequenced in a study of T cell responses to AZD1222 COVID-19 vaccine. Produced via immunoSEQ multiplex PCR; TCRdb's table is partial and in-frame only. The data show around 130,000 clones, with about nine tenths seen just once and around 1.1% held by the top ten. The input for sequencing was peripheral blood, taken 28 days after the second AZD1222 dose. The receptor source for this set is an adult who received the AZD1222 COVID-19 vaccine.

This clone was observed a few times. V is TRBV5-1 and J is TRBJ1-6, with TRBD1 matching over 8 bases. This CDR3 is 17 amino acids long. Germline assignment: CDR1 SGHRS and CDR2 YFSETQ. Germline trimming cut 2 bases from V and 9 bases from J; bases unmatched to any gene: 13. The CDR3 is CASSFGQGGSGGSPLHF. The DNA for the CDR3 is TGCGCCAGCAGCTTCGGACAGGGAGGTAGTGGGGGTTCACCCCTCCACTTT.

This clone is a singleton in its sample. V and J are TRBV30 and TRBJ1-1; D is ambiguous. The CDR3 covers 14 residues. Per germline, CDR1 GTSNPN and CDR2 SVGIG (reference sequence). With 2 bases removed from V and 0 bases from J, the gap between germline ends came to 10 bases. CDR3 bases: TGTGCCTGGAGTATAACAGCGTTGAACACTGAAGCTTTCTTT. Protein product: CAWSITALNTEAFF.

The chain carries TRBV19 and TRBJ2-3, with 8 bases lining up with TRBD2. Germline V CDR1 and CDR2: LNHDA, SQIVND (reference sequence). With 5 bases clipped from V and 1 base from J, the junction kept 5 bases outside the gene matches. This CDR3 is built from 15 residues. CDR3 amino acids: CASSPRRGGTDTQYF. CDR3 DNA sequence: TGTGCCAGTAGTCCGCGGCGGGGGGGCACAGATACGCAGTATTTT.

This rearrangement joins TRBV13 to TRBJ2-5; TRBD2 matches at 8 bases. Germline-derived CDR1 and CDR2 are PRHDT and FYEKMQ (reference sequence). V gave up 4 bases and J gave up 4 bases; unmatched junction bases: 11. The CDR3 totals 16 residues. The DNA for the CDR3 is TGTGCCAGCAGCTCCTATAGCGGGGCCCGGGGAGAGACCCAGTACTTC. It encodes CASSSYSGARGETQYF.

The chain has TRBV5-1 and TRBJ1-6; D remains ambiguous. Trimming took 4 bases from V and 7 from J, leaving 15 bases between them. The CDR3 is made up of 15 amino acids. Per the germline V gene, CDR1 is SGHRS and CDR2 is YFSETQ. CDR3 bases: TGCGCCAGCAGCCTAACAGCGGGTCTGAATTCACCCCTCCACTTT. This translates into CASSLTAGLNSPLHF.